The sequence of this TCR beta chain was determined in a study of blood T cells in healthy people across ages. As for the study in general: Roughly one uniquely barcoded beta molecule per two T cells was captured. Notes on the study in general: Donor CMV status was unknown, possibly confounding expanded clonotype changes. TCR beta diversity per million T cells fell roughly linearly with age.

A second PCR of 7 to 11 cycles used a sample-barcoded 5' primer and a J-beta primer mix. TCRdb reanalysed the 5' RACE reads using MiXCR and keeps one entry per CDR3 protein. Of over 1,500,000 distinct CDR3 sequences in the sample, about 50% are singletons; the top ten hold less than 2.5%. Each donor had around 11 milliliters of peripheral blood drawn. The CDR3 length is 15 residues. Germline V gene sequence: CDR1 SGHVS, CDR2 FNYEAQ. V lost 1 base and J 9 bases, leaving 16 bases between the germline ends. In the case of this clonotype: Its antigen is unidentified.

J is TRBJ1-5 and V is TRBV7-6; D is perhaps TRBD1 (5 bases). Sequencing was done on a sample of blood. The receptor comes from a middle-aged woman in good health. CDR3 nucleotide sequence: TGTGCCAGCAGCTTAGTATCTCAGGGTGGCCGGCCCCAGCATTTT. Its translation: CASSLVSQGGRPQHF. Variable domain in full (rest from reference TRBV7-6 and TRBJ1-5): GAGVSQSPRYKVTKRGQDVALRCDPISGHVSLYWYRQALGQGPEFLTYFNYEAQQDKSGLPNDRFSAERPEGSISTLTIQRTEQRDSAMYRCASSLVSQGGRPQHFGDGTRLSIL.